Listed below are T cell receptor beta chains from one sample, sequenced in a study of a mutant IDH1 vaccine in newly diagnosed glioma. Their antigen targets remain unknown. Repertoires were generated with immunoSEQ multiplex PCR, while TCRdb's copy carries only in-frame clones and drops some. The sample records about 32,000 clones, around 80% being singletons. Here the sequenced sample was PBMCs, taken from a glioma patient whose treatment included an IDH1 peptide vaccine. Receptors were obtained from a man in his forties or fifties with glioma. Some clones in this sample may be carry-over from other donors' samples. CDR3s include the opening cysteine and the closing phenylalanine or tryptophan. A D gene is named only where the DNA matches it firmly. Some rows have no size entry. The others give once, few or many, or a class for an expanded clone.

TRBV30	TRBJ1-1	once	.	CAWKVVGDTEAFF	TGTGCCTGGAAGGTAGTTGGGGACACTGAAGCTTTCTTT
TRBV6-5	TRBJ1-5	.	.	CASSPRRLNQPQHF	TGTGCCAGCAGTCCCCGCAGGCTCAATCAGCCCCAGCATTTT
TRBV5-1	TRBJ2-5	few	.	CASRLGPTLQETQYF	TGCGCCAGCAGATTGGGGCCGACCCTTCAAGAGACCCAGTACTTC
TRBV7-8	TRBJ1-2	.	TRBD1	CASSLVGQDTEGYTF	TGTGCCAGCAGCTTAGTTGGACAGGACACGGAGGGCTACACCTTC
TRBV15	TRBJ2-7	.	.	CATASKGGPYEQYF	TGTGCCACCGCGAGCAAGGGGGGGCCCTACGAGCAGTACTTC
TRBV5-5	TRBJ2-1	.	TRBD1	CASSLLLLGQGYNEQFF	TGTGCCAGCAGCTTGCTTCTACTGGGACAGGGATACAATGAGCAGTTCTTC
TRBV19	TRBJ2-3	.	TRBD1	CASSPLPGTGADTQYF	TGTGCCAGTAGTCCCCTACCCGGGACAGGGGCAGATACGCAGTATTTT
TRBV2	TRBJ1-5	.	.	CASSEIGTYNQPQHF	TGTGCCAGCAGTGAAATTGGGACCTACAATCAGCCCCAGCATTTT
TRBV5-1	TRBJ2-1	.	.	CASSLGGGTREQFF	TGCGCCAGCAGCCTTGGTGGGGGAACGCGTGAGCAGTTCTTC
TRBV2	TRBJ2-5	.	.	CASRGTIQETQYF	TGTGCCAGCAGGGGCACTATCCAAGAGACCCAGTACTTC
TRBV6-4	TRBJ1-1	.	.	CASSLGYQGNTEAFF	TGTGCCAGCAGCTTAGGGTATCAGGGCAACACTGAAGCTTTCTTT
TRBV6-6	TRBJ1-4	.	.	CASSYSHGEKLFF	TGTGCCAGCAGTTACTCACATGGCGAAAAACTGTTTTTT
TRBV28	TRBJ2-5	.	.	CASKFSDFQETQYF	TGTGCCAGCAAGTTTTCGGATTTCCAAGAGACCCAGTACTTC
TRBV7-9	TRBJ1-5	.	.	CASSLAPDTRPQHF	TGTGCCAGCAGCTTAGCACCGGACACACGGCCCCAGCATTTT
TRBV4-1	TRBJ1-4	.	.	CASSQDGRGGRNEKLFF	TGCGCCAGCAGCCAAGATGGACGGGGAGGCAGAAATGAAAAACTGTTTTTT
TRBV15	TRBJ2-1	.	.	CATSRPGGEQFF	TGTGCCACCAGCAGACCCGGCGGTGAGCAGTTCTTC
TRBV6-5	TRBJ2-5	.	.	CASSEGAETQYF	TGTGCCAGCAGTGAGGGTGCAGAGACCCAGTACTTC
TRBV7-2	TRBJ2-5	.	.	CASSLTGGPETQYF	TGTGCCAGCAGCCTCACGGGGGGCCCAGAGACCCAGTACTTC
TRBV18	TRBJ1-2	.	.	CASSYQGYGYTF	TGTGCCAGCTCATATCAGGGCTATGGCTACACCTTC
TRBV7-9	TRBJ1-4	.	.	CASSLIHGPSEKLFF	TGTGCCAGCAGCTTAATCCACGGGCCTTCGGAAAAACTGTTTTTT
TRBV14	TRBJ1-5	.	.	CASSQGVDQPQHF	TGTGCCAGCAGCCAAGGGGTAGATCAGCCCCAGCATTTT
TRBV4-2	TRBJ2-2	once	TRBD1	CASSQALGRRTGENTGELFF	TGTGCCAGCAGCCAAGCCCTGGGTAGGCGGACAGGGGAGAACACCGGGGAGCTGTTTTTT
TRBV27	TRBJ2-2	once	.	CASSSPGGRRELFF	TGTGCCAGCAGTTCCCCCGGGGGCCGGAGGGAGCTGTTTTTT
TRBV7-9	TRBJ1-6	.	.	CASSAPGSLPYNSPLHF	TGTGCCAGCAGTGCGCCGGGGAGCCTGCCCTATAATTCACCCCTCCACTTT
TRBV25-1	TRBJ2-5	.	.	CASSEGTYGTQYF	TGTGCCAGCAGTGAAGGGACTTACGGGACCCAGTACTTC
TRBV5-1	TRBJ2-3	.	TRBD2	CASSRGTITDTQYF	TGCGCCAGCAGCCGCGGGACTATCACAGATACGCAGTATTTT
TRBV7-3	TRBJ2-4	.	.	CASSRDPLSNIQYF	TGTGCCAGCAGTCGGGACCCCCTATCAAACATTCAGTACTTC
TRBV27	TRBJ1-2	once	.	CASRGLPSGVGYTF	TGTGCCAGCAGGGGTCTGCCCTCCGGTGTTGGCTACACCTTC
TRBV4-3	TRBJ2-1	.	TRBD2	CASSYGLAVYNEQFF	TGCGCCAGCAGCTACGGACTAGCGGTATACAATGAGCAGTTCTTC
TRBV7-8	TRBJ1-5	once	.	CASSLLGGDSNQPQHF	TGTGCCAGCAGCTTACTCGGAGGGGATAGCAATCAGCCCCAGCATTTT
TRBV11-2	TRBJ1-2	.	.	CASSRKEGQPGYTF	TGTGCCAGCAGCCGGAAAGAAGGACAGCCCGGCTACACCTTC
TRBV6-5	TRBJ1-6	.	.	CASRPSGGPPLHF	TGTGCCAGCAGACCCTCGGGGGGACCACCCCTCCACTTT
TRBV4-1	TRBJ1-2	.	TRBD1	CASSQGQSEGYTF	TGCGCCAGCAGCCAGGGACAGTCGGAAGGCTACACCTTC
TRBV18	TRBJ2-3	.	.	CASSPRTVSTDTQYF	TGTGCCAGCTCACCAAGGACAGTAAGCACAGATACGCAGTATTTT
TRBV7-2	TRBJ1-1	.	.	CASSSRDRRTEAFF	TGTGCCAGCAGCTCCCGGGACCGGAGGACTGAAGCTTTCTTT
TRBV11-1	TRBJ2-2	.	.	CASSSAGNSRELFF	TGTGCCAGCAGCTCGGCCGGAAATAGTAGGGAGCTGTTTTTT
TRBV6-1	TRBJ1-1	.	TRBD1	CASRLSGGHTEAFF	TGTGCCAGTAGACTTTCAGGGGGCCACACTGAAGCTTTCTTT
TRBV13	TRBJ2-1	.	.	CASSFLNEQFF	TGTGCCAGCAGCTTTCTCAATGAGCAGTTCTTC
TRBV5-1	TRBJ2-2	.	TRBD2	CASSLQTSGGPNTGELFF	TGCGCCAGCAGCCTACAAACTAGCGGGGGCCCGAACACCGGGGAGCTGTTTTTT
TRBV27	TRBJ2-5	once	TRBD2	CASSKPGLPQETQYF	TGTGCCAGCAGTAAACCGGGACTACCACAAGAGACCCAGTACTTC
TRBV6-5	TRBJ2-7	.	TRBD2	CASSYTAGETYEQYF	TGTGCCAGCAGTTACACGGCGGGGGAGACCTACGAGCAGTACTTC
TRBV12-5	TRBJ2-7	.	.	CASGLVLGGQYF	TGTGCTAGTGGTTTGGTATTGGGGGGGCAGTACTTC
TRBV11-1	TRBJ2-7	.	TRBD1	CASSLEGDSQYF	TGTGCCAGCAGCTTAGAAGGGGACAGCCAGTACTTC
TRBV29-1	TRBJ2-7	.	.	CSVVQQGAGEQYF	TGCAGCGTTGTCCAACAGGGAGCGGGCGAGCAGTACTTC
TRBV9	TRBJ2-1	few	TRBD2	CASSTGLAGVYNEQFF	TGTGCCAGCAGCACAGGACTAGCGGGGGTGTACAATGAGCAGTTCTTC